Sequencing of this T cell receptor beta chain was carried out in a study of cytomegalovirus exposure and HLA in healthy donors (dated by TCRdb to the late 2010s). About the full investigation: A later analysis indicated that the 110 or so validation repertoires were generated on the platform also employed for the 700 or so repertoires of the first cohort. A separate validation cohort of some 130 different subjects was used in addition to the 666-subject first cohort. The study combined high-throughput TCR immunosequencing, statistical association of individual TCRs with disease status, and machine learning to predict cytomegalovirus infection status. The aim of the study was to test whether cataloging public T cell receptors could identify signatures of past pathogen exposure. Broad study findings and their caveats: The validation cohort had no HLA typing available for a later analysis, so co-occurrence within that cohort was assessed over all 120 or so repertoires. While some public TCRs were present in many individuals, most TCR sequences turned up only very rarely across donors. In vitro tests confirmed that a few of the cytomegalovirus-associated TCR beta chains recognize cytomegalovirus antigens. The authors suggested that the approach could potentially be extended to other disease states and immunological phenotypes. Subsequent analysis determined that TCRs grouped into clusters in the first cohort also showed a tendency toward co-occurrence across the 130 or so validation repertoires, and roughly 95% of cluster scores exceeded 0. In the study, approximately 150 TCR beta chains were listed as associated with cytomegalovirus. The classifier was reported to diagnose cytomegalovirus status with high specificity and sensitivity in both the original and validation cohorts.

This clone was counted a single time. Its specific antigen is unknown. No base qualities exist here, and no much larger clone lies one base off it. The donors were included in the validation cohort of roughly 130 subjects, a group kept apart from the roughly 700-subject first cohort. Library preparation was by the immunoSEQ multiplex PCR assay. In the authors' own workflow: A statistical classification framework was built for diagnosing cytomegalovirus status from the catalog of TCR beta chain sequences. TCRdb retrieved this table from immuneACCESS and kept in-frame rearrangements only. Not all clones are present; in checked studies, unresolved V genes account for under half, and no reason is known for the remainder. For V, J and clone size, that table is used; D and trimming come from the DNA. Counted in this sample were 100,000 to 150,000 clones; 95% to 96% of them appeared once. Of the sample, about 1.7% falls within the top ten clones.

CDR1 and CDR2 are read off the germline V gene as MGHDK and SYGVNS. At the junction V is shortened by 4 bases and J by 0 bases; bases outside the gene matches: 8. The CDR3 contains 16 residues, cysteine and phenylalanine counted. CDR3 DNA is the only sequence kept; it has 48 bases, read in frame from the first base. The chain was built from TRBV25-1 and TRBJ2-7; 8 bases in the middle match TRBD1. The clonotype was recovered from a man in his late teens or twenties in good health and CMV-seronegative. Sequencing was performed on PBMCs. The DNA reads TGTGCCAGCAGTGCCGACGGACAGGGAACCTCCTACGAGCAGTACTTC. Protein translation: CASSADGQGTSYEQYF.